What follows are 10 T cell receptor beta chains derived from one specimen sequenced in a study. Using its own MiXCR run on the 5' RACE reads, TCRdb lists one record per CDR3 protein. The table includes about 50,000 distinct CDR3 sequences, 17% detected once. The sample taken for sequencing was naive CD4+ T cells sorted from blood. Documented subset: naive CD4+ T cells, CD4+CD45RA+CD25-. Receptor source: a female donor with breast cancer.

This clonotype occurred a few times. V usage is TRBV5-1 and J usage is TRBJ2-2; D remains unclear. V lost 4 bases to trimming and J lost 5 bases, with 12 bases between them. From germline, CDR1 is SGHRS and CDR2 YFSETQ. The CDR3 sequence is 14 residues long. DNA of the CDR3: TGCGCCAGCAGCCCCGACTTGTATACCGGGGAGCTGTTTTTT. The encoded protein is CASSPDLYTGELFF.

There are a few counts of this clonotype. The chain uses TRBV29-1 and TRBJ2-7; D might be TRBD1 (6 bases). The CDR3 covers 13 residues. In germline, CDR1 is SQVTM, CDR2 ANQGSEA. V lost 4 bases and J lost 5, with 15 bases in between. CDR3 sequence (DNA): TGCAGCGTTGCCAGGGGACCTTCCGACGAGCAGTACTTC. It yields the protein CSVARGPSDEQYF.

There are a few counts of this clonotype. The chain links TRBV20-1 to TRBJ1-3; 7 bases are a match to TRBD1. This CDR3 is built from 12 residues. With V trimmed by 5 bases and J by 4 bases, 2 bases remained unmatched. The germline gives CDR1 DFQATT, CDR2 SNEGSKA (reference sequence). The CDR3 DNA is TGCAGTGCTGCAGGGGGGGGAAACACCATATATTTT. It translates to CSAAGGGNTIYF.

At least ten counts were recorded for this clonotype. The chain carries TRBV7-3 and TRBJ2-7, with TRBD2 matching 12 bases. J gave up 2 bases and V 4 bases, and 3 bases lay outside the gene matches. Germline CDR1 reads SGHTA; CDR2 reads FQGTGA. The CDR3 spans 15 residues. As DNA, the CDR3 is TGTGCCAGCAGCTCTGGACTAGCGGGGCCCTACGAGCAGTACTTC. It specifies CASSSGLAGPYEQYF.

This clonotype was detected only a few times. The chain joins TRBV5-1 to TRBJ1-2, with no clear D. Germline CDR1 SGHRS, CDR2 YFSETQ. V was clipped by 4 bases and J by 3 bases, with 22 bases between them. The CDR3 spans 17 residues. The DNA for the CDR3 is TGCGCCAGCAGCGCGGGTGGAGGTCGACCGGGAGACTATGGCTACACCTTC. Protein product: CASSAGGGRPGDYGYTF.

The genes are TRBV5-1 and TRBJ1-1; 7 bases line up with TRBD1. With 7 bases clipped from V and 6 bases from J, the junction kept 12 bases outside the gene matches. CDR1 is SGHRS, CDR2 YFSETQ, per germline. The CDR3 length is 14 residues. The CDR3 nucleotides read TGCGCCAGCTGGGGGGACAGTTATTTCGCTGAAGCTTTCTTT. It specifies CASWGDSYFAEAFF.

V gene TRBV5-1 combines with J gene TRBJ1-3; no clear D. V lost 4 bases to trimming and J lost 0 bases, with 8 bases between them. Germline V gene sequence: CDR1 SGHRS, CDR2 YFSETQ. The CDR3 has 14 residues. CDR3 nucleotide sequence: TGCGCCAGCAGCCTCGACAACTCTGGAAACACCATATATTTT. Translated, it gives CASSLDNSGNTIYF.

This rearrangement joins TRBV19 to TRBJ2-1; possible D gene TRBD2, 6 bases. The CDR3 covers 16 residues. CDR1 and CDR2 (germline): LNHDA, SQIVND (reference sequence). Trimming shortened V by 5 bases and J by 2 bases, and 16 bases separated the two germline ends. The DNA of the CDR3 is TGTGCCAGTAGTCACCAACCTAGCGCTCCCTACAATGAGCAGTTCTTC. Residues: CASSHQPSAPYNEQFF.

The rearrangement joins TRBV29-1 to TRBJ2-5; a weak D match, TRBD2 (5 bases). This CDR3 is 14 amino acids long. V lost 2 bases and J 0 bases, leaving 10 bases between the germline ends. Germline V gene lookup returns CDR1 SQVTM and CDR2 ANQGSEA. This chain's CDR3 is CSVEPGLNQETQYF. The CDR3 bases are TGCAGCGTTGAACCCGGACTGAACCAAGAGACCCAGTACTTC. Drawing the rest from reference TRBV29-1 and TRBJ2-5, the complete variable domain is SAVISQKPSRDICQRGTSLTIQCQVDSQVTMMFWYRQQPGQSLTLIATANQGSEATYESGFVIDKFPISRPNLTFSTLTVSNMSPEDSSIYLCSVEPGLNQETQYFGPGTRLLVL.

The genes are TRBV29-1 and TRBJ1-1; 9 bases fit TRBD1. Germline CDR1 and CDR2: SQVTM and ANQGSEA. The CDR3 contains 13 residues. The ends lost 5 bases at V and 4 bases at J; junction bases unmatched: 5. CDR3: CSVRTGVGTEAFF. Written as DNA, the CDR3 is TGCAGCGTTAGGACAGGGGTTGGCACTGAAGCTTTCTTT.